This TCR beta chain stems from a study of T cells in Graves' hyperthyroidism and ophthalmopathy. The source material, RNA transcripts, was used to amplify TCR beta CDR3 regions. TCR CDR3 underwent first-round RT-PCR with the HTBI primer set. TCRdb called the multiplex PCR reads again in MiXCR, with one record for every CDR3 protein. The table lists around 350,000 distinct CDR3 sequences, about a sixth of them singletons. Ten or more counts support this clonotype. Blood was drawn at first hyperthyroidism diagnosis, before any ophthalmopathy symptoms. The germline V and J ends were trimmed by 0 bases and 4 bases, with 10 bases remaining between them. This CDR3 has 14 amino acids. The V gene's germline CDR1 is SGHRS and CDR2 YFSETQ.

The receptor comes from a woman in her thirties with Graves' hyperthyroidism that later progressed to Graves' ophthalmopathy. The chain joins TRBV5-1 to TRBJ1-1; D not certain. Sequenced: blood. The CDR3 bases are TGCGCCAGCAGCTTGGTACCGGGATCCACTGAAGCTTTCTTT. It specifies CASSLVPGSTEAFF.